The 13 T cell receptor beta chains below all came from one sample that was sequenced in a study of cytomegalovirus exposure and HLA in healthy donors. Both 60 Vbeta primers and 13 Jbeta primers went into the PCR. The data were produced by immunoSEQ multiplex PCR, yet TCRdb's version contains in-frame clones alone and is incomplete. Of about 200,000 clones in the sample, 70% are singletons; the top ten hold roughly 2.5%. Sequencing was performed on PBMCs. The receptor set was obtained from a man aged 40-55 years in good health and CMV-seropositive.

The V and J genes are TRBV6-5 and TRBJ2-7; TRBD1 agrees at 8 bases. The V segment lost 8 bases and the J segment 7 bases; nucleotides outside the gene matches: 10. The CDR3 has 13 residues. The germline CDR1 and CDR2 sequences are MNHEY and SVGAGI. Here the CDR3 reads CASAPWTGWEQYF. The DNA of the CDR3 is TGTGCCAGCGCACCTTGGACAGGGTGGGAGCAGTACTTC.

This clone showed up just a few times. The chain couples TRBV19 to TRBJ1-1, with D possibly matching TRBD1 (6 bases). CDR3 size: 15 residues. CDR1 and CDR2 (germline): LNHDA, SQIVND (reference sequence). Trimming took 3 bases from V and 1 from J, leaving 12 bases between them. DNA for the CDR3: TGTGCCAGTAGTATCCAGGGGTGGGGGAACACTGAAGCTTTCTTT. It encodes CASSIQGWGNTEAFF.

V is TRBV5-1 and J is TRBJ2-2; D is undetermined. The CDR3 sequence is 14 residues long. Per the germline V gene, CDR1 is SGHRS and CDR2 is YFSETQ. V was trimmed by 2 bases and J by 0 bases, leaving 5 bases between them. For the CDR3, the DNA is TGCGCCAGCAGCTTAATCTCGAACACCGGGGAGCTGTTTTTT. Its protein is CASSLISNTGELFF.

This clone has more than one count but fewer than ten. The chain has TRBV5-6 and TRBJ1-4; the match to TRBD1 covers 10 bases. This CDR3 region has 18 residues. Trimming cost V 4 bases and J 4 bases; bases outside gene matches: 13. CDR1 SGHDT and CDR2 YYEEEE come from the germline V gene. CDR3 protein: CASSLRSTGGVDNEKLFF. The CDR3 DNA follows: TGTGCCAGCAGCCTCCGTTCGACAGGGGGCGTCGATAATGAAAAACTGTTTTTT.

V and J are TRBV2 and TRBJ2-1, with 7 positions matching TRBD1. The ends lost 7 bases at V and 7 bases at J; junction bases unmatched: 10. This CDR3 is built from 14 residues. Per germline, CDR1 SNHLY and CDR2 FYNNEI. The CDR3 DNA is TGTGCCAGCACCATTGGACAGGTGATTAATGAGCAGTTCTTC. Amino acid sequence: CASTIGQVINEQFF.

The chain is built from TRBV7-2 and TRBJ2-3, with 9 positions matching TRBD2. The germline V gene encodes CDR1 SGHTA and CDR2 FQGNSA. Trimming at V came to 0 bases and at J to 5 bases, leaving 6 bases not matched to a gene. This CDR3 spans 16 amino acids. DNA of the CDR3: TGTGCCAGCAGCTTAGCTGGCGGGGGGGCGATAGATACGCAGTATTTT. It specifies CASSLAGGGAIDTQYF.

The chain recombines TRBV5-8 with TRBJ1-4; D is perhaps TRBD1 (6 bases). The length of the CDR3 is 15 residues. The V gene's germline CDR1 is SGHTS and CDR2 YDEGEE. Between the trimmed V and J ends, which lost 4 bases and 8 bases, there was a span of 18 bases. This chain's CDR3 is CASSETGTTREKLFF. The CDR3 bases are TGTGCCAGCAGCGAAACAGGGACGACGCGGGAAAAACTGTTTTTT.

V usage is TRBV7-8 and J usage is TRBJ1-2; D unclear. This CDR3 contains 16 residues. With 4 bases removed from V and 2 bases from J, the gap between germline ends came to 17 bases. Germline V gene sequence: CDR1 SGHVS, CDR2 FQNEAQ. The CDR3 DNA reads TGTGCCAGCAGCTCAAGGACCAATCGAGGGAACTATGGCTACACCTTC. Protein: CASSSRTNRGNYGYTF. The entire variable domain, with the rest obtained from reference TRBV7-8 and TRBJ1-2, is as follows: GAGVSQSPRYKVAKRGQDVALRCDPISGHVSLFWYQQALGQGPEFLTYFQNEAQLDKSGLPSDRFFAERPEGSVSTLKIQRTQQEDSAVYLCASSSRTNRGNYGYTFGSGTRLTVV.

The table lists this clone with a few counts. The chain carries TRBV11-3 and TRBJ2-1; TRBD2 aligns across 8 bases. The germline V gene has CDR1 SGHNT and CDR2 YENEEA. V lost 0 bases to trimming and J lost 5 bases; unmatched junction nucleotides: 9. The CDR3 is 17 residues long. CDR3 in DNA: TGTGCCAGCAGCTTAGATGGGTCGAGCGGGGGCAACAATGAGCAGTTCTTC. Amino acid sequence: CASSLDGSSGGNNEQFF.

This sequence joins TRBV19 and TRBJ2-3; a weak D match, TRBD2 (7 bases). This CDR3 region has 15 residues. The V gene's germline CDR1 is LNHDA and CDR2 SQIVND (reference sequence). V lost 4 bases to trimming and J lost 1 base, with 12 bases between them. CDR3 amino acids: CASSRGGGGTDTQYF. The CDR3 DNA reads as TGTGCCAGTAGTAGAGGGGGGGGCGGCACAGATACGCAGTATTTT. The full variable domain, in which reference TRBV19 and TRBJ2-3 provide the parts outside the CDR3, is DGGITQSPKYLFRKEGQNVTLSCEQNLNHDAMYWYRQDPGQGLRLIYYSQIVNDFQKGDIAEGYSVSREKKESFPLTVTSAQKNPTAFYLCASSRGGGGTDTQYFGPGTRLTVL.

The chain carries TRBV6-5 and TRBJ2-5; 9 bases line up with TRBD1. The CDR3 has 16 amino acids. Trimming took 4 bases from V and 4 from J; bases not matched to a gene: 10. Germline assignment: CDR1 MNHEY and CDR2 SVGAGI. CDR3 bases: TGTGCCAGCAGTTCTTCCCGGGACAGGGTCGGAGAGACCCAGTACTTC. This encodes CASSSSRDRVGETQYF.

The chain couples TRBV27 to TRBJ2-5; 7 positions match TRBD2. CDR3 length: 13 residues. After removal of 0 bases from V and 11 bases from J, the junction contained 6 bases not matched to a gene. The germline V gene has CDR1 MNHEY and CDR2 SMNVEV (reference sequence). The DNA of the CDR3 is TGTGCCAGCAGTTTATCTAAGGGGAGGGAGCAGTACTTC. Encoded protein: CASSLSKGREQYF.

This chain uses TRBV4-1 with TRBJ2-5; 12 bases map to TRBD2. Germline V gene sequence: CDR1 MGHRA, CDR2 YSYEKL. The CDR3 loop spans 17 amino acids. J was trimmed by 5 bases and V by 1 base; bases with no gene match: 8. The CDR3 here is CASSQGTSGARGETQYF. CDR3 DNA sequence: TGCGCCAGCAGCCAAGGGACTAGCGGGGCCCGCGGGGAGACCCAGTACTTC.